Listed below are T cell receptor beta chains from one sample, sequenced in a study of OX40 agonist ivuxolimab in advanced cancers. Clones were sequenced by immunoSEQ multiplex PCR, and TCRdb holds only the in-frame ones, with some missing. The repertoire includes some 80,000 clones, approximately 89% of them detected once, and roughly 0.38% sits in the top ten. Sample: CD4+ or CD8+ T cells sorted from blood, taken in a trial of the OX40 agonist ivuxolimab. The receptors were gathered from an adult with an advanced solid tumor such as melanoma, head and neck, liver or kidney cancer. CDR3s include the opening cysteine and the closing phenylalanine or tryptophan. The D gene is left open where the match is weak. Not every row has a clone size; where given, it reads once, few, many or a size class.

-,TRBV7-8,TRBJ2-7,-,TGTGCCAGCAGCAATTACGAGCAGTACTTC,CASSNYEQYF
-,TRBV9,TRBJ2-7,TRBD1,TGTGCCAGCAGCGTCGAATGGGGGACAGGGGGAAACGAGCAGTACTTC,CASSVEWGTGGNEQYF
-,TRBV4-2,TRBJ1-5,TRBD1,TGTGCCAGCAGCCCACAACAGGGGAGGGATAGCAATCAGCCCCAGCATTTT,CASSPQQGRDSNQPQHF
-,TRBV6-1,TRBJ2-4,-,TGTGCCAGCAGTGAAAGGGACGGCGCAGCAAGCAAAAACATTCAGTACTTC,CASSERDGAASKNIQYF
-,TRBV7-2,TRBJ1-1,-,TGTGCCAGCAGCTTAGAACAGGCCCAGGGCACTGAAGCTTTCTTT,CASSLEQAQGTEAFF
-,TRBV4-1,TRBJ2-1,TRBD1,TGCGCCAGCAGCCAACGGGACAGGTACAATGAGCAGTTCTTC,CASSQRDRYNEQFF
-,TRBV18,TRBJ2-3,TRBD2,TGTGCCAGCTCGGACCAGGGTATTGGAGCGGGAAGCACAGATACGCAGTATTTT,CASSDQGIGAGSTDTQYF
-,TRBV9,TRBJ2-6,TRBD1,TGTGCCAGCAGCGCTGGGGGACAGGGGGCTGCTGGGGCCAACGTCCTGACTTTC,CASSAGGQGAAGANVLTF
-,TRBV7-9,TRBJ2-7,TRBD1,TGTGCCAGCAGTATACCGGGACAGGGGGCCTACGAGCAGTACTTC,CASSIPGQGAYEQYF
-,TRBV5-6,TRBJ1-1,-,TGTGCCAGCAGCTATGGGTATCCCCCTAACACTGAAGCTTTCTTT,CASSYGYPPNTEAFF
-,TRBV11-3,TRBJ1-1,-,TGTGCCAGCAGCCCAAACACTGAAGCTTTCTTT,CASSPNTEAFF
-,TRBV19,TRBJ1-2,-,TGTGCCAGTAGCATAACAGGTTTTGGCTACACCTTC,CASSITGFGYTF
-,TRBV14,TRBJ2-1,-,TGTGCCAGCAGCCGCCTGACCGGGACCAGTGGAAATGAGCAGTTCTTC,CASSRLTGTSGNEQFF
-,TRBV5-6,TRBJ2-7,-,TGTGCCAGCAGCCGCCGGGACTTCGGCTACGAGCAGTACTTC,CASSRRDFGYEQYF
-,TRBV7-2,TRBJ2-4,-,TGTGCCAGCAGCTTACGATTTGAGTTGAGAAACATTCAGTACTTC,CASSLRFELRNIQYF
-,TRBV6-6,TRBJ2-7,TRBD2,TGTGCCAGCAACCAGCGGGAGGGCCTCTACGAGCAGTACTTC,CASNQREGLYEQYF
-,TRBV5-4,TRBJ2-2,-,TGTGCCAGCAGCTTCCTGCTCGATAGGGGGATTAAGAACACCGGGGAGCTGTTTTTT,CASSFLLDRGIKNTGELFF
-,TRBV10-1,TRBJ2-2,-,TGCGCCAGCAGTGAGTTCGCAGGGACCCCCGGGGAGCTGTTTTTT,CASSEFAGTPGELFF
-,TRBV7-2,TRBJ1-1,TRBD1,TGTGCCAGCAGCGCCAGACAGGGCGTGAACACTGAAGCTTTCTTT,CASSARQGVNTEAFF
-,TRBV4-1,TRBJ2-2,TRBD1,TGCGCCAGCAGCTACCAGGGGGAATCCCTAAGGGCCGGGGAGCTGTTTTTT,CASSYQGESLRAGELFF
-,TRBV6-4,TRBJ2-3,TRBD2,TGTGCCAGCAGTGACTCCCCAGCGGGACCCTTTAGCACAGATACGCAGTATTTT,CASSDSPAGPFSTDTQYF
few,TRBV5-1,TRBJ1-1,-,TGCGCCAGCAGCTTGGGGGACGGCAGGGAAGCTGAAGCTTTCTTT,CASSLGDGREAEAFF
-,TRBV12-5,TRBJ2-5,-,TGTGCTAGTGGTTTGGCCGTAGGGACCCAGTACTTC,CASGLAVGTQYF
-,TRBV7-6,TRBJ2-5,-,TGTGCCAGCAGTCGATCTACAGGGATCCAAGAGACCCAGTACTTC,CASSRSTGIQETQYF
-,TRBV19,TRBJ1-5,TRBD1,TGTGCCAGTAGTGACAGGGTTGGGCGCAATCAGCCCCAGCATTTT,CASSDRVGRNQPQHF
-,TRBV9,TRBJ2-2,TRBD1,TGTGCCAGCAGCCAGCGGGGGACAGGGGTCCACGGGGAGCTGTTTTTT,CASSQRGTGVHGELFF
once,TRBV18,TRBJ2-7,-,TGTGCCAGCTCACCCCAGGGTGGGCCCGAGCAGTACTTC,CASSPQGGPEQYF
-,TRBV9,TRBJ2-1,TRBD2,TGTGCCAGCAGCGTAGTCGGGAGGGGGTACAATGAGCAGTTCTTC,CASSVVGRGYNEQFF